The 18 T cell receptor beta chains in this list originate from one sample, sequenced in a study of shared clonotypes between healthy human individuals. Only in-frame clones appear in the TCRdb table, and some are missing; sequencing was by immunoSEQ multiplex PCR. The sample includes some 2,500,000 clones, over 85% of them seen just once. The specimen sequenced was naive CD4+ T cells from PBMCs. The sample's subset: CD45RA+ positively selected. Receptors were obtained from a young man in good health. Some clones in this sample may be carry-over from other donors' samples.

This chain connects TRBV5-1 to TRBJ2-5; 10 nucleotides align to TRBD2. Germline CDR1 reads SGHRS; CDR2 reads YFSETQ. This CDR3 comprises 16 residues. With V trimmed by 4 bases and J by 4 bases, 10 bases remained unmatched. The CDR3 DNA reads as TGCGCCAGCAGCGAAGACCCTAGCGGGAGTTTAGAGACCCAGTACTTC. This gives the protein CASSEDPSGSLETQYF.

In regard to this clone: In the same sample, other DNA sequences code for this CDR3. The rearrangement uses TRBV5-1 and TRBJ2-3, with 13 bases lining up with TRBD2. The CDR3 is 15 residues long. V gave up 5 bases and J gave up 6 bases; unmatched junction bases: 6. Germline assignment: CDR1 SGHRS and CDR2 YFSETQ. The CDR3 here is CASSWTSGSPDTQYF. The CDR3 DNA follows: TGCGCCAGCAGTTGGACTAGCGGGAGTCCCGATACGCAGTATTTT. The complete variable domain, with remaining parts taken from reference TRBV5-1 and TRBJ2-3, reads KAGVTQTPRYLIKTRGQQVTLSCSPISGHRSVSWYQQTPGQGLQFLFEYFSETQRNKGNFPGRFSGRQFSNSRSEMNVSTLELGDSALYLCASSWTSGSPDTQYFGPGTRLTVL.

This clone came up a few times. This CDR3 is also generated by other DNA sequences in the sample. This chain links TRBV28 with TRBJ1-5, with D unresolved. The germline CDR1 and CDR2 sequences are MDHEN and SYDVKM. Trimming stripped 5 bases from V and 4 bases from J, with 6 bases between. The length of the CDR3 is 12 residues. Here the CDR3 reads CASSVTNQPQHF. The CDR3 DNA is TGTGCCAGCAGTGTCACGAATCAGCCCCAGCATTTT.

J is TRBJ2-7 and V is TRBV30, with 9 bases identical to TRBD1. CDR1 is GTSNPN and CDR2 is SVGIG in the germline V gene (reference sequence). Losses at the gene ends were 2 bases for V and 7 bases for J; bases not matched to a gene: 6. The CDR3 sequence is 13 residues long. CDR3 in amino acids: CAWSRQGDQEQYF. DNA of the CDR3: TGTGCCTGGAGTCGACAGGGGGATCAAGAGCAGTACTTC.

The V call is TRBV11-2, the J call TRBJ2-1; D is unclear. This CDR3 has 15 residues. Germline CDR1 is SGHAT and CDR2 is FQNNGV. Trimming stripped 5 bases from V and 4 bases from J, with 15 bases between. The CDR3 sequence is CASSLNPDSYNEQFF. The CDR3 nucleotides read TGTGCCAGCAGCCTCAACCCCGACTCGTACAATGAGCAGTTCTTC.

The chain carries TRBV27 and TRBJ2-1; D is perhaps TRBD2 (5 bases). The CDR3 contains 13 residues. CDR1 is MNHEY and CDR2 is SMNVEV in the germline V gene (reference sequence). The germline V and J ends were trimmed by 4 bases and 5 bases, with 9 bases remaining between them. CDR3 amino acids: CASSYFGNNEQFF. CDR3 DNA: TGTGCCAGCAGTTATTTCGGGAACAATGAGCAGTTCTTC.

The chain uses TRBV7-2 and TRBJ2-2; no clear D gene. V lost 1 base and J 5 bases, leaving 14 bases between the germline ends. Germline CDR1 and CDR2: SGHTA and FQGNSA. This CDR3 has 16 amino acids. CDR3 bases: TGTGCCAGCAGCTTAGTTGGCCGCCCGAGGACCGGGGAGCTGTTTTTT. This encodes CASSLVGRPRTGELFF.

CDR3 loop: CSVGRRRENTEAFF. The CDR3 region has the DNA TGCAGCGTGGGACGGAGACGGGAGAACACTGAAGCTTTCTTT. This chain links TRBV29-1 with TRBJ1-1; D may be TRBD1 (5 bases). CDR1 is SQVTM and CDR2 is ANQGSEA in the germline V gene. This CDR3 spans 14 amino acids. The ends were cut back, 6 bases at V and 1 base at J, with 15 bases in the middle.

In its sample, this clone was seen a few times. This chain links TRBV6-5 with TRBJ1-1; 9 positions agree with TRBD1. Trimming took 0 bases from V and 4 from J; bases not matched to a gene: 0. CDR1 MNHEY and CDR2 SVGAGI come from the germline V gene. The CDR3 is made up of 14 amino acids. The CDR3 DNA follows: TGTGCCAGCAGTTACTCGGACAGGGGCACTGAAGCTTTCTTT. Amino acids: CASSYSDRGTEAFF.

This chain links TRBV7-2 with TRBJ2-3; 10 nucleotides match TRBD2. V trimming: 2 bases; J trimming: 5 bases; junction bases outside the gene matches: 10. This CDR3 is built from 17 residues. Germline CDR1 and CDR2: SGHTA and FQGNSA. CDR3 region: CASSLYSSGSREDTQYF. CDR3 DNA: TGTGCCAGCAGCTTATATTCTAGCGGGAGTAGGGAAGATACGCAGTATTTT.

This chain connects TRBV9 to TRBJ1-1; unclear D gene. Germline V gene data show CDR1 as SGDLS and CDR2 as YYNGEE. CDR3 size: 14 residues. Trimming removed 4 bases from V and 3 bases from J, with 13 bases in between. The CDR3 reads CASSSRLGHTEAFF. The CDR3 DNA follows: TGTGCCAGCAGCTCCCGATTAGGCCACACTGAAGCTTTCTTT.

This clone was counted once. This chain uses TRBV29-1 with TRBJ1-1; a possible D gene is TRBD1 (5 bases). The CDR3 sequence is 14 residues long. Between the trimmed V and J ends, which lost 7 bases and 5 bases, there was a span of 20 bases. CDR1 SQVTM and CDR2 ANQGSEA come from the germline V gene. In DNA, the CDR3 is TGCAGCGCTGAGTTAATCGTGGGGGGTACTGAAGCTTTCTTT. This encodes CSAELIVGGTEAFF.

This chain joins TRBV7-2 and TRBJ1-1; D might be TRBD1 (5 bases). Germline V lookup: CDR1 SGHTA, CDR2 FQGNSA. Between the trimmed V and J ends, which lost 5 bases and 1 base, there was a span of 17 bases. The CDR3 is 16 amino acids. The DNA for the CDR3 is TGTGCCAGCAGCCCGGGGGGGTCCCGCAAGAACACTGAAGCTTTCTTT. This sequence encodes CASSPGGSRKNTEAFF.

The rearrangement uses TRBV20-1 and TRBJ2-3; the D is unclear. The CDR3 loop spans 9 amino acids. Germline V gene data show CDR1 as DFQATT and CDR2 as SNEGSKA (reference sequence). This CDR3 reads CTPSPAQYF. CDR3 in DNA: TGCACCCCAAGTCCGGCGCAGTATTTT.

V is TRBV4-1 and J is TRBJ2-1; tentative D call: TRBD1 (5 bases). The V gene's germline CDR1 is MGHRA and CDR2 YSYEKL. V dropped 4 bases and J dropped 3 bases, with 10 bases sitting between them. This CDR3 is 14 amino acids long. The CDR3 DNA is TGCGCCAGCAGCCTGCAGGGTCACTACAATGAGCAGTTCTTC. Amino acids: CASSLQGHYNEQFF.

V usage is TRBV5-6 and J usage is TRBJ1-2; D unresolved. Trimming shortened V by 2 bases and J by 5 bases, and 16 bases separated the two germline ends. This CDR3 contains 15 residues. Germline CDR1 is SGHDT and CDR2 is YYEEEE. The CDR3 DNA sequence: TGTGCCAGCAGCTTTAACCCCGATTCTTTGTATGGCTACACCTTC. It translates to CASSFNPDSLYGYTF.

This clone was detected only once. The chain uses TRBV28 and TRBJ2-4; possibly TRBD2 for D (6 bases). CDR1 and CDR2 (germline): MDHEN, SYDVKM. Trimming shortened V by 6 bases and J by 0 bases, and 12 bases separated the two germline ends. CDR3 length: 15 residues. The CDR3 here is CASSHGGIAKNIQYF. The DNA for the CDR3 is TGTGCCAGCAGCCACGGGGGTATAGCCAAAAACATTCAGTACTTC.

Details on this clone: At the DNA level, this CDR3 is encoded by other sequences in the same sample as well. The chain uses TRBV18 and TRBJ2-7; D gene uncertain. The CDR3 length is 12 residues. Germline CDR1 KGHSH, CDR2 LQKENI. The V gene lost 1 base and the J gene lost 6 bases, with 7 bases spanning the gap. Here the CDR3 reads CASSPQGSEQYF. The CDR3 DNA reads TGTGCCAGCTCACCACAGGGCAGCGAGCAGTACTTC.